This TCR beta chain was obtained from a study of identical twins. With template switching, a universal primer site was added, and the cDNA carried unique molecular identifiers. Via MiXCR, TCRdb re-called the 5' RACE reads, giving one row per CDR3 protein. This sample has roughly 710,000 distinct CDR3 sequences, with less than 7% found just once. There are many counts of this clonotype. The antigen remains unidentified. Study-wide results and caveats: Monozygotic twin pairs showed more out-of-frame TCR alpha sharing than models estimated. Zero-insertion analyses were open to partial confounding by invariant MAIT and iNKT cells. The study reached conclusions through statistical analysis that was cross-sectional, not following the same donors.

In germline, CDR1 is GTSNPN, CDR2 SVGIG (reference sequence). Trimming at V came to 3 bases and at J to 5 bases, leaving 4 bases not matched to a gene. The length of the CDR3 is 14 residues. The chain joins TRBV30 to TRBJ2-1; 10 bases are shared with TRBD2. The clonotype comes from a man between 18 and 35 years old in good health. The sequenced sample consisted of naive T cells sorted from blood. The DNA for the CDR3 is TGTGCCTGGAGGGGACTAGCGATTCACAATGAGCAGTTCTTC. Translating it yields CAWRGLAIHNEQFF.